The source of this T cell receptor beta chain is a study of beta chain features in type 1 diabetes. Across the whole study: The patient and healthy donor groups were comparable for age, gender and cell yields.

As concerns this clone: Different DNA sequences within this sample yield the same CDR3.

Reverse transcription of all isolated RNA meant that expressed TCRB transcripts were sequenced. Libraries were prepared by immunoSEQ multiplex PCR; TCRdb keeps only in-frame clonotypes and omits some of them. Of around 450,000 clones listed, about an eighth are singletons. CDR1 and CDR2 (germline): SGHRS, YFSETQ. The germline V and J ends were trimmed by 1 base and 0 bases, with 7 bases remaining between them. The CDR3 consists of 15 residues. The TCR comes from a woman aged 18-29 years in good health. The chain joins TRBV5-1 to TRBJ2-2; D gene uncertain. The sample comprised naive CD4+ T cells from blood. Here the CDR3 reads CASSLLRANTGELFF. The CDR3 DNA is TGCGCCAGCAGCTTGTTACGGGCGAACACCGGGGAGCTGTTTTTT.